These 8 T cell receptor beta chains were sequenced from one sample in a study of blood T cell repertoires in COVID-19. Repertoires were generated with immunoSEQ multiplex PCR, while TCRdb's copy carries only in-frame clones and drops some. The sample lists fewer than 150,000 clones; 85% were seen once. What was sequenced was peripheral blood. All receptors derive from a human donor in a cohort sampled during active COVID-19.

This chain joins TRBV4-1 and TRBJ1-5, with D perhaps TRBD1 (5 bases). Per germline, CDR1 MGHRA and CDR2 YSYEKL. The CDR3 consists of 16 residues. V lost 0 bases and J lost 3, with 12 bases in between. The CDR3 bases are TGCGCCAGCAGCCAAGAATTCAGGACATACAATCAGCCCCAGCATTTT. Its translation is CASSQEFRTYNQPQHF.

The chain uses TRBV18 and TRBJ2-4; possible D gene TRBD1, 6 bases. Germline V gene lookup returns CDR1 KGHSH and CDR2 LQKENI. The CDR3 is 17 residues long. Trimming cost V 0 bases and J 0 bases, with 12 bases left between them. The CDR3 reads CASSPPAGDIAKNIQYF. The CDR3 nucleotides are TGTGCCAGCTCACCACCGGCAGGGGATATAGCCAAAAACATTCAGTACTTC.

This clone turned up a few times. The chain employs TRBV7-2 and TRBJ2-7; 8 nucleotides agree with TRBD2. Unmatched junction bases numbered 5, after V lost 1 base and J lost 0 bases. The germline V gene has CDR1 SGHTA and CDR2 FQGNSA. CDR3 length: 16 residues. CDR3 sequence reads: CASSLGGGGSSYEQYF. The CDR3 DNA reads as TGTGCCAGCAGCTTAGGCGGCGGGGGGAGCTCCTACGAGCAGTACTTC.

In nucleotides, the CDR3 is TGTGCCAGCAGCGACGACAGTAATGAAAAACTGTTTTTT. Translation gives CASSDDSNEKLFF. The rearrangement links TRBV3-1 (or the pseudogene TRBV3-2) to TRBJ1-4, with TRBD1 as a possible D gene (5 bases). Germline assignment: CDR1 LGHDT and CDR2 YNNKEL (reference sequence). The V end was cut by 5 bases, the J end by 4 bases, with 8 bases between. The CDR3 length is 13 residues.

This chain connects TRBV21-1 to TRBJ1-2. TRBV21-1 is assigned pseudogene status. This CDR3 region has 18 residues. CDR3 amino acids: CASSKVSEGRGRNYGYTF. The DNA of the CDR3 is TGTGCCAGCAGCAAAGTATCAGAGGGCCGGGGGAGGAACTATGGCTACACCTTC.

This clone has just one count. The CDR3 spells CASSTRQGTEQYF. In nucleotides, the CDR3 is TGTGCCAGCAGCACCCGACAGGGGACAGAGCAGTACTTC. V usage is TRBV9 and J usage is TRBJ2-7; 8 bases are shared with TRBD1. V shed 4 bases and J 7 bases; nucleotides not matched to a gene: 7. In germline, CDR1 is SGDLS, CDR2 YYNGEE. The CDR3 length is 13 residues. The whole variable domain, filled in from reference TRBV9 and TRBJ2-7, reads DSGVTQTPKHLITATGQRVTLRCSPRSGDLSVYWYQQSLDQGLQFLIQYYNGEERAKGNILERFSAQQFPDLHSELNLSSLELGDSALYFCASSTRQGTEQYFGPGTRLTVT.

The chain links TRBV13 to TRBJ2-1; 11 bases match TRBD2. CDR1 PRHDT and CDR2 FYEKMQ come from the germline V gene (reference sequence). V dropped 2 bases and J dropped 4; count of bases not matched to a gene: 1. The CDR3 spans 15 residues. In DNA, the CDR3 is TGTGCCAGCAGCTTACCTAGCGGGGGGTACAATGAGCAGTTCTTC. Translated: CASSLPSGGYNEQFF.

The table lists this clone with a few counts. The genes are TRBV10-3 and TRBJ1-1; D gene ambiguous. The CDR3 loop spans 12 amino acids. Germline CDR1 and CDR2: ENHRY and SYGVKD. V gave up 3 bases and J gave up 0 bases, with 2 bases separating them. DNA of the CDR3: TGTGCCATCAGTGATATGAACACTGAAGCTTTCTTT. This codes for CAISDMNTEAFF.